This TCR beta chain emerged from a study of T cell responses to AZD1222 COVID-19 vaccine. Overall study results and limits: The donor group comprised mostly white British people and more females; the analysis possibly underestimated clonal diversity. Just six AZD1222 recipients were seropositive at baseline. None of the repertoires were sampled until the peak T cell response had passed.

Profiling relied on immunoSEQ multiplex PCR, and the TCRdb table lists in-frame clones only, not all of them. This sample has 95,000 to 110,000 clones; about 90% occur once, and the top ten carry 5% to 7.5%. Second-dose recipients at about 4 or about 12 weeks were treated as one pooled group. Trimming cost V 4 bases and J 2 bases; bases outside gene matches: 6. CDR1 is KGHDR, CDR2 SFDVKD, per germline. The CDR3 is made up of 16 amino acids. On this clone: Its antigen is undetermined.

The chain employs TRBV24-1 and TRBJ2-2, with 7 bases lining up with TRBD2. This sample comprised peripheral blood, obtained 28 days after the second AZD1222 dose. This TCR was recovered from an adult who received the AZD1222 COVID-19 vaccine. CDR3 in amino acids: CATSDTRGSNTGELFF. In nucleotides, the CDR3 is TGTGCCACCAGTGACACTCGCGGGAGTAACACCGGGGAGCTGTTTTTT.